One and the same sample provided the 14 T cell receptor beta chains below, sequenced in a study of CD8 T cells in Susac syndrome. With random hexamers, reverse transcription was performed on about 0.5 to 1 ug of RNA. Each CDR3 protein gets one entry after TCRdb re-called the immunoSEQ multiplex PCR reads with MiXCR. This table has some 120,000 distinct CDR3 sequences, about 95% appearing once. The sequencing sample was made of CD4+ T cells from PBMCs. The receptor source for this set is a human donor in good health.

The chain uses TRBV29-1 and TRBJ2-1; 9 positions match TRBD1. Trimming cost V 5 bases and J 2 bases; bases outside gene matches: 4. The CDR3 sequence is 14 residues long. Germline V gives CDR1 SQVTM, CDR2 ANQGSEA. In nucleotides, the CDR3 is TGCAGCGTTAGGACAGGGGACCCCTACAATGAGCAGTTCTTC. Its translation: CSVRTGDPYNEQFF.

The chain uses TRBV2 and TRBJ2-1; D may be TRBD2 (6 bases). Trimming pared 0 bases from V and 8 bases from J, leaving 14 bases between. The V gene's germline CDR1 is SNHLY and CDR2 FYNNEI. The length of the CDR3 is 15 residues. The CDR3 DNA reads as TGTGCCAGCAGTGAAGCGCCGACTAGGACGGATGAGCAGTTCTTC. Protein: CASSEAPTRTDEQFF. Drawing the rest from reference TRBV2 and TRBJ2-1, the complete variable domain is EPEVTQTPSHQVTQMGQEVILRCVPISNHLYFYWYRQILGQKVEFLVSFYNNEISEKSEIFDDQFSVERPDGSNFTLKIRSTKLEDSAMYFCASSEAPTRTDEQFFGPGTRLTVL.

CDR3 sequence: CASSTYGQGRETQYF. CDR3 sequence (DNA): TGTGCCAGCAGTACCTATGGTCAGGGGAGAGAGACCCAGTACTTC. The rearrangement uses TRBV27 and TRBJ2-5, with D tentatively TRBD1 (6 bases). The CDR3 is 15 residues long. Germline V gene sequence: CDR1 MNHEY, CDR2 SMNVEV (reference sequence). The V and J ends lost 5 bases and 4 bases respectively, with 17 bases between them.

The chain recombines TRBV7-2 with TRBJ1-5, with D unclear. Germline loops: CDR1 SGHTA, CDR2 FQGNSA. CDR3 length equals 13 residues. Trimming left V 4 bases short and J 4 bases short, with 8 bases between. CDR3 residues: CASSSSHNQPQHF. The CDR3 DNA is TGTGCCAGCAGCTCCAGCCATAATCAGCCCCAGCATTTT.

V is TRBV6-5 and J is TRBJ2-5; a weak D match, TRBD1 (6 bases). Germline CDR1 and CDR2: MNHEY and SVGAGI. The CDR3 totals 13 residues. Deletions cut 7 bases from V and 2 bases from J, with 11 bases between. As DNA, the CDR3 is TGTGCCAGCACCACAGGGATTCAAGAGACCCAGTACTTC. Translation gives CASTTGIQETQYF.

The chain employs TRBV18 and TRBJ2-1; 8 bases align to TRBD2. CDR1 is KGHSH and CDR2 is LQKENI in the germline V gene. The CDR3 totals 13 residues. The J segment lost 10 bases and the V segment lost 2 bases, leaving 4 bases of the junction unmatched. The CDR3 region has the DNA TGTGCCAGCTCACCAGGACTAGCTTTGGAGCAGTTCTTC. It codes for CASSPGLALEQFF.

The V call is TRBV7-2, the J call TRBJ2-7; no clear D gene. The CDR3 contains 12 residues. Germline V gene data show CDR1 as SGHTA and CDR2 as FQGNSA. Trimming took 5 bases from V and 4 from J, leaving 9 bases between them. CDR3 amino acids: CASSRITYEQYF. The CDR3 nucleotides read TGTGCCAGCAGCCGGATAACTTACGAGCAGTACTTC. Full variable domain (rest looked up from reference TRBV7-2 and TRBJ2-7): GAGVSQSPSNKVTEKGKDVELRCDPISGHTALYWYRQSLGQGLEFLIYFQGNSAPDKSGLPSDRFSAERTGGSVSTLTIQRTQQEDSAVYLCASSRITYEQYFGPGTRLTVT.

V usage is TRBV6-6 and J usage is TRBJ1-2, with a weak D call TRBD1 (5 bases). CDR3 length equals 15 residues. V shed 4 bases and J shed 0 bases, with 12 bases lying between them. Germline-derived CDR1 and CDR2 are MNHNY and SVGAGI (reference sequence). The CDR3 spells CASSSGGTTNYGYTF. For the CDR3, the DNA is TGTGCCAGCAGTTCGGGGGGGACCACTAACTATGGCTACACCTTC.

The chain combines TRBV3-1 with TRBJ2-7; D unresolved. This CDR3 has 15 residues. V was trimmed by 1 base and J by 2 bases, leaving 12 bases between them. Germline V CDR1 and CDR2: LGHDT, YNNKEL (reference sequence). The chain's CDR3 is CASSQVFESTYEQYF. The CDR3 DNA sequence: TGTGCCAGCAGCCAAGTATTCGAGAGTACCTACGAGCAGTACTTC.

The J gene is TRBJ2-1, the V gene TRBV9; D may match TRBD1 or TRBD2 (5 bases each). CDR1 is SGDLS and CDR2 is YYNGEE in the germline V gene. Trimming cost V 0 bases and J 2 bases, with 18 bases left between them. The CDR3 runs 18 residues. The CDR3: CASSVGPLWGSTYNEQFF. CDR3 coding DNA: TGTGCCAGCAGCGTAGGCCCATTATGGGGGAGCACCTACAATGAGCAGTTCTTC.

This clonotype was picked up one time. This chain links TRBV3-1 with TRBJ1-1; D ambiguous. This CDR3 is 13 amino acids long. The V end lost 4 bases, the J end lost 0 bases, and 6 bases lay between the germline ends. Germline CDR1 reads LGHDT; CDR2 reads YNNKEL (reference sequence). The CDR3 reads CASSPALNTEAFF. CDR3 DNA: TGTGCCAGCAGCCCAGCATTGAACACTGAAGCTTTCTTT.

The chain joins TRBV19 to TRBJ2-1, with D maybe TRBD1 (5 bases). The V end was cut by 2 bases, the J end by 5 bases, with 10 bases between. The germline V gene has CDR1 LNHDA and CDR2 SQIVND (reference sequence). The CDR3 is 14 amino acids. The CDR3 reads CASSIQGGDNEQFF. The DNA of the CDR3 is TGTGCCAGTAGTATACAGGGTGGCGACAATGAGCAGTTCTTC.

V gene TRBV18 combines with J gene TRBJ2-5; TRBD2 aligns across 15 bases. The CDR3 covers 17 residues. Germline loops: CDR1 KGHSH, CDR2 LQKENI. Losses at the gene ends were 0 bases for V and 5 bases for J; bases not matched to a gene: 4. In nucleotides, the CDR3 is TGTGCCAGCTCACCACCGGGACTAGCGGGAGGAGGGGAGACCCAGTACTTC. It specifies CASSPPGLAGGGETQYF.

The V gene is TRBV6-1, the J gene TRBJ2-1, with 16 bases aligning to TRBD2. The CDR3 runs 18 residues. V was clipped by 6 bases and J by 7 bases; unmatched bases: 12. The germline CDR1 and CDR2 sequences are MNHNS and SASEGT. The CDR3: CASRISGLAGGSSNEQFF. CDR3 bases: TGTGCCAGCAGGATATCGGGACTAGCGGGAGGGTCGAGTAATGAGCAGTTCTTC.